This TCR beta chain is from a study of read filtering for tumor transcriptome and immune sequencing. The study's findings and limits: The sorted CD138-negative fraction was a mixed bone marrow immune population, not purified T cells.

CDR3 length: 15 amino acids. Germline V gene sequence: CDR1 KGHSH, CDR2 LQKENI. V was pared by 0 bases and J by 2 bases, with 8 bases between. This clonotype was seen at least ten times. Its antigen is currently unknown. Molecular barcoded adaptors covering alpha/delta and beta/gamma chains were used on about 0.4 ug RNA. TCRdb itself ran the reads through MiXCR, one entry per CDR3 protein. The sample has approximately 62,000 distinct CDR3 sequences; roughly 19% are singletons. The chain combines TRBV18 with TRBJ1-5, with unresolved D. This clonotype was obtained from a donor aged 40 or over with multiple myeloma. Material for sequencing was a population of CD138-negative cells sorted from bone marrow. The chain's CDR3 is CASSPPGGGNQPQHF. CDR3 in DNA: TGTGCCAGCTCACCACCGGGAGGTGGCAATCAGCCCCAGCATTTT. The full variable domain, in which reference TRBV18 and TRBJ1-5 provide the parts outside the CDR3, is NAGVMQNPRHLVRRRGQEARLRCSPMKGHSHVYWYRQLPEEGLKFMVYLQKENIIDESGMPKERFSAEFPKEGPSILRIQQVVRGDSAAYFCASSPPGGGNQPQHFGDGTRLSIL.